These T cell receptor beta chains were read from a single sample in a study of identical twins. TCRdb ran MiXCR on the 5' RACE reads and lists one entry per CDR3 protein. The table lists 350,000 to 600,000 distinct CDR3 sequences, 14% of them singletons, with 0.5% to 0.65% in the top ten. These same records also appear under a second study, on yellow fever vaccine responses in identical twins.

The sample consisted of CD4+ T cells sorted from blood. These receptors were taken from a woman under 30 in good health. Each CDR3 is given with its conserved first and last residue. D genes are given only for firm matches. Clone size is not always given. Where it is, it says once, few, many or a class for expanded clones.

j_call	d_call	v_call	clone_size	cdr3_aa	cdr3_nt
TRBJ1-1	TRBD1	TRBV5-8	few	CASSFGLPRGGTEAFF	TGTGCCAGCAGCTTCGGGTTACCCAGGGGGGGCACTGAAGCTTTCTTT
TRBJ2-7	-	TRBV5-4	-	CASSKTGESYEQYF	TGTGCCAGCAGTAAGACAGGAGAGTCCTACGAGCAGTACTTC
TRBJ2-3	-	TRBV24-1	-	CATSALGTAKADTHYF	TGTGCCACCAGTGCCCTGGGGACGGCGAAGGCAGATACGCACTATTTT
TRBJ2-1	-	TRBV18	few	CASSPLATAYNEQFF	TGTGCCAGCTCACCGCTAGCGACTGCCTACAATGAGCAGTTCTTC
TRBJ2-1	-	TRBV6-2/TRBV6-3	-	CASSSAVYEQFF	TGTGCCAGCAGTTCCGCTGTGTATGAGCAGTTCTTC
TRBJ2-3	-	TRBV7-9	few	CASSPGVDTQYF	TGTGCCAGCAGCCCAGGGGTGGATACGCAGTATTTT
TRBJ2-7	-	TRBV7-8	few	CASSPRETVAYEQYF	TGTGCCAGCAGCCCCCGAGAGACGGTAGCCTACGAGCAGTACTTC
TRBJ2-3	TRBD1	TRBV6-1	few	CASSGQVTDTQYF	TGTGCCAGCTCGGGACAGGTCACAGATACGCAGTATTTT
TRBJ2-3	-	TRBV11-3	few	CASSLRELSTQYF	TGTGCCAGCAGCTTAAGGGAGCTAAGTACGCAGTATTTT
TRBJ2-2	-	TRBV2	-	CASRPYPLNTGELFF	TGTGCCAGCAGACCGTACCCTCTGAACACCGGGGAGCTGTTTTTT